This T cell receptor (beta chain) comes out of a study of cytomegalovirus exposure and HLA in healthy donors. Overall study findings and caveats: A later analysis by the authors found several of the most significant clusters apparently linked to common viral pathogens. Across HLA loci, a later analysis found differing TCR association rates, with DRB1 most and HLA-C fewest.

Germline assignment: CDR1 MNHEY and CDR2 SMNVEV (reference sequence). Trimming at V came to 4 bases and at J to 5 bases, leaving 5 bases not matched to a gene. The CDR3 has 14 amino acids. Of note for this clone: What it recognizes is unknown.

PCR involved 60 Vbeta and 13 Jbeta primers. The table came from immunoSEQ multiplex PCR; TCRdb's copy has only in-frame clones and leaves some out. The sample carries around 250,000 clones, about 86% recorded once. The TCR comes from a woman in her sixties in good health and CMV-seropositive. The sample comprised PBMCs. The V and J genes are TRBV27 and TRBJ1-2; 9 bases line up with TRBD1. The CDR3 sequence: CASSSRTGVYGYTF. The CDR3 bases are TGTGCCAGCAGTTCGCGGACAGGGGTATATGGCTACACCTTC.